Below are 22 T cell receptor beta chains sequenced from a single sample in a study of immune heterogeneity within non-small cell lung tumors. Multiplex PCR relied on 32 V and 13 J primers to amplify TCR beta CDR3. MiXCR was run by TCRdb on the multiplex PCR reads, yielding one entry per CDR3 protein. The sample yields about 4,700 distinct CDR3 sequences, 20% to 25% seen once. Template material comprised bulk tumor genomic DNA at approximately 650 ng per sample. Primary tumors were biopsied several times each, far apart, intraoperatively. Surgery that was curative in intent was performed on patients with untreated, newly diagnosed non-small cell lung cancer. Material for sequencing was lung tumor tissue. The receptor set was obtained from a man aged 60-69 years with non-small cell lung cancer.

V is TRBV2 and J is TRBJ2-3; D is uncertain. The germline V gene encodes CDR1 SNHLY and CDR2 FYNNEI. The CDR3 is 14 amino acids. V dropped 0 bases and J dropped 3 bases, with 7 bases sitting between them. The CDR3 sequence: CASSEAASTDTQYF. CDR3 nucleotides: TGTGCCAGCAGTGAAGCGGCTAGTACAGATACGCAGTATTTT.

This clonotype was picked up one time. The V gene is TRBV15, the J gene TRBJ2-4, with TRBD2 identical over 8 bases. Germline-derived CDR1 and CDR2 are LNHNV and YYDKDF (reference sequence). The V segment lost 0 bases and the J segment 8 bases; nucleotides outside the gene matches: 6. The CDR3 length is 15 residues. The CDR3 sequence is CATSREGLAGDIQYF. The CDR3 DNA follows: TGTGCCACCAGCAGAGAAGGGCTAGCGGGTGACATTCAGTACTTC.

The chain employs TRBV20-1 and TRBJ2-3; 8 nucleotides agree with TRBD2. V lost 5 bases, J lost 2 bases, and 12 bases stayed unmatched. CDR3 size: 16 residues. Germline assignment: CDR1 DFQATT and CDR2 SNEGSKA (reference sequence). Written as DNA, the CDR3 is TGCAGTGCTTTGAACTTGGGACTAGATGCCACAGATACGCAGTATTTT. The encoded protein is CSALNLGLDATDTQYF.

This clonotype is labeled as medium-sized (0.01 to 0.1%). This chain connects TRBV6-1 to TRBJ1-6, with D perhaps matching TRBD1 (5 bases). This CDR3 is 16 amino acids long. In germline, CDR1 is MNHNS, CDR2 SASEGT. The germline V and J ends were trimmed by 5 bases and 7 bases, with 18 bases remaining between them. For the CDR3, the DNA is TGTGCCAGCAGTCCCCTTTTCGGCAGGGAAAATTCACCCCTCCACTTT. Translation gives CASSPLFGRENSPLHF.

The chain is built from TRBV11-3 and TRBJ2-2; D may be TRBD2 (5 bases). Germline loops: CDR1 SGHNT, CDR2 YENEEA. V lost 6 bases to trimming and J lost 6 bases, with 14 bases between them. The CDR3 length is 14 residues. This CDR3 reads CASRSGKAAGELFF. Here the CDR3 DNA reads TGTGCCAGCAGAAGCGGCAAGGCCGCCGGGGAGCTGTTTTTT.

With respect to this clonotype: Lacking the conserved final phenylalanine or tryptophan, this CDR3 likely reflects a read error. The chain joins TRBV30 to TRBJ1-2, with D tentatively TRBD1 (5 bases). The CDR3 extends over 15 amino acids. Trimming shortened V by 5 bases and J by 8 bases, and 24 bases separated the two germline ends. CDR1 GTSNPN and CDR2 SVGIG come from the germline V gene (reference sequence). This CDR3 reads CAWLPPPGIGGGYTL. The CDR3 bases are TGTGCCTGGCTTCCACCCCCAGGGATTGGTGGGGGCTACACCCTC.

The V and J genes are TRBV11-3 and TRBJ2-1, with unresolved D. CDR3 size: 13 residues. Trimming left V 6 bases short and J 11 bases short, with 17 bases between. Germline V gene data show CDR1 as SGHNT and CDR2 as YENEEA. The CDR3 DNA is TGTGCCAGCAGGGACGGTGAGGCCCCCCAGCAGTTCTTC. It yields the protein CASRDGEAPQQFF.

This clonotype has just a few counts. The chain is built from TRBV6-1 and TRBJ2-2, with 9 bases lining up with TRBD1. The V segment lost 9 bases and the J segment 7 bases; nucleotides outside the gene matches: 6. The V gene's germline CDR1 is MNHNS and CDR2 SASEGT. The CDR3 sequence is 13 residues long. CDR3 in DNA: TGTGCCAGTGGGACAGGGTCAGGCGGGGAGCTGTTTTTT. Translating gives CASGTGSGGELFF.

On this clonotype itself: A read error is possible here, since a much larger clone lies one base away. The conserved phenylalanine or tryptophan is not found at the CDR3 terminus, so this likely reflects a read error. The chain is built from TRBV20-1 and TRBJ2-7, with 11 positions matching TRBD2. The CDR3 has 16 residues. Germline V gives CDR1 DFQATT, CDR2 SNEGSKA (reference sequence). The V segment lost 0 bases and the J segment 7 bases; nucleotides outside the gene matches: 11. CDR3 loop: CSARDEGSGRAGEQYL. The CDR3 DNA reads TGCAGTGCTAGAGATGAAGGTAGCGGGAGGGCCGGGGAGCAGTACCTC.

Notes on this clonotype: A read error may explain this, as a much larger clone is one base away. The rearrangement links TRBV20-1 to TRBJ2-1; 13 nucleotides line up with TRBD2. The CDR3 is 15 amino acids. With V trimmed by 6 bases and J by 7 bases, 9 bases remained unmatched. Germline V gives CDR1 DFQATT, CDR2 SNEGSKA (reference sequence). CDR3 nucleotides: TGCAGTGCGCTACTAGCGGGAGGGCTGGCGAATGAGCAGTTCTTC. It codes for CSALLAGGLANEQFF.

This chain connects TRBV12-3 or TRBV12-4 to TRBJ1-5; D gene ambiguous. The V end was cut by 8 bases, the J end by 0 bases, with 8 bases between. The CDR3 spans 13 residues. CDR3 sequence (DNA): TGTGCCAGCGCCAGGAATAGCAATCAGCCCCAGCATTTT. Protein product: CASARNSNQPQHF.

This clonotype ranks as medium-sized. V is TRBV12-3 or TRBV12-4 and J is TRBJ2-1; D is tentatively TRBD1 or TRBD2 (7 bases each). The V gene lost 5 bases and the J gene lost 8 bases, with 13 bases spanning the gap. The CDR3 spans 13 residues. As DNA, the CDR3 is TGTGCCAGCAGTCCGGCAGGGGGGGATGAGCAGTTCTTC. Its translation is CASSPAGGDEQFF.

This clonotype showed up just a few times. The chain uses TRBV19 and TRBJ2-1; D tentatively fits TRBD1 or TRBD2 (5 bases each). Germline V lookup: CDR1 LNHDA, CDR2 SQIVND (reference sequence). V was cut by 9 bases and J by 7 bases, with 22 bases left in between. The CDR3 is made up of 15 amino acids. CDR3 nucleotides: TGTGCCAGCTCTGATCAACCTGGGGACGAGAATGAGCAGTTCTTC. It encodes CASSDQPGDENEQFF.

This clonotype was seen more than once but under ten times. CDR3 region: CASSLVHLGGGGDQPQHF. DNA of the CDR3: TGTGCCAGCTCTTTAGTCCACTTGGGGGGAGGGGGCGATCAGCCCCAGCATTTT. This chain joins TRBV9 and TRBJ1-5, with 7 bases that match TRBD1. Germline V gene data show CDR1 as SGDLS and CDR2 as YYNGEE. With 7 bases clipped from V and 5 bases from J, the junction kept 21 bases outside the gene matches. This CDR3 comprises 18 residues. Variable domain in full (rest from reference TRBV9 and TRBJ1-5): DSGVTQTPKHLITATGQRVTLRCSPRSGDLSVYWYQQSLDQGLQFLIQYYNGEERAKGNILERFSAQQFPDLHSELNLSSLELGDSALYFCASSLVHLGGGGDQPQHFGDGTRLSIL.

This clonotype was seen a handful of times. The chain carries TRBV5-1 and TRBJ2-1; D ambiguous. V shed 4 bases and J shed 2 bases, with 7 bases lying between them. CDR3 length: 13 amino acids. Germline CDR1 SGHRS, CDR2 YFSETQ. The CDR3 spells CASSLDAYNEQFF. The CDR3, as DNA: TGCGCCAGCAGCCTGGACGCCTACAATGAGCAGTTCTTC.

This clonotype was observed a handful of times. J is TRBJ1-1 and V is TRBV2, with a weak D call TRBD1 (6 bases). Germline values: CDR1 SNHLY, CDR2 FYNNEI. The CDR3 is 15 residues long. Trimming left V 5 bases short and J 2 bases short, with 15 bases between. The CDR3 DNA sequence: TGTGCCAGCAGTCCCGGGGGCAGGACCAACACTGAAGCTTTCTTT. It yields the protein CASSPGGRTNTEAFF.

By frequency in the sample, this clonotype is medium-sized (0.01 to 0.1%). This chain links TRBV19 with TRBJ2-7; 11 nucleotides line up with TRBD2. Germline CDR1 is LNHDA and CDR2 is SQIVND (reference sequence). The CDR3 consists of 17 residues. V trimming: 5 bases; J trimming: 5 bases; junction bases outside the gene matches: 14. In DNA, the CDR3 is TGTGCCAGTAGTCAGTGGTCTAGCGGGAGGAAAAAAAACGAGCAGTACTTC. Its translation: CASSQWSSGRKKNEQYF.

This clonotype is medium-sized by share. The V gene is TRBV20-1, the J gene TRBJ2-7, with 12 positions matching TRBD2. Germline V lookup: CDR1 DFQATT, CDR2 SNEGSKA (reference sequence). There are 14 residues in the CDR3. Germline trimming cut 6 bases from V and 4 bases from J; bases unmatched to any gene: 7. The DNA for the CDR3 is TGCAGTGCACGACTAGCGGGAGAGGGATACGAGCAGTACTTC. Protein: CSARLAGEGYEQYF.

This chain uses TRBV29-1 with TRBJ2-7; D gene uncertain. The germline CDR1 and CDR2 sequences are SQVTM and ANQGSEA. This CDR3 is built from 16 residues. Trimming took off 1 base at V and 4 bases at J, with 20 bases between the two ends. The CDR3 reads CSVEAPRTSVGYEQYF. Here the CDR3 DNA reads TGCAGCGTTGAAGCTCCTCGTACCTCTGTCGGGTACGAGCAGTACTTC.

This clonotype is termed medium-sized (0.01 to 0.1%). The CDR3 DNA is TGTGCCAGCAGTGAAGTTGTAGCAAATTCACCCCTCCACTTT. Protein sequence: CASSEVVANSPLHF. The J gene is TRBJ1-6, the V gene TRBV6-1; no clear D gene. The CDR3 runs to 14 residues. Germline-derived CDR1 and CDR2 are MNHNS and SASEGT. V lost 1 base and J lost 7, with 8 bases in between.

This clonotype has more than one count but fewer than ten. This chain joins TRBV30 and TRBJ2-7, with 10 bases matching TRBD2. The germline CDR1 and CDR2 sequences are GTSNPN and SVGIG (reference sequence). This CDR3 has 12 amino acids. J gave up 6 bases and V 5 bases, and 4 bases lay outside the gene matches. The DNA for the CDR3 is TGTGCCTGGGGACTAGCGGATTGCGAGCAGTACTTC. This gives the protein CAWGLADCEQYF.

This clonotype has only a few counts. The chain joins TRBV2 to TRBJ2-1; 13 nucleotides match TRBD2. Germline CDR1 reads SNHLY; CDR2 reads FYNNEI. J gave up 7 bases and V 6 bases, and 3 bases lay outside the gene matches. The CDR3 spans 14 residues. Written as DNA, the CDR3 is TGTGCCAGCAGCAAGACTAGCGGGAGGAATGAGCAGTTCTTC. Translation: CASSKTSGRNEQFF.